The present entry profiles one T cell receptor (beta chain) with its context. The data originate from a study of blood T cell repertoires in COVID-19. Study information: Sites across the United States, Italy and Spain contributed samples from acute and convalescent COVID-19. Sources were T cells, B-cell-depleted T cells, or PBMCs; the material itself was cDNA or gDNA.

Enrolled through a virtual design, the participants were between 18 and 89 years of age and came from under 30 US areas. Trimming removed 6 bases from V and 5 bases from J; junction bases left unmatched: 7. The CDR3 totals 14 residues. Germline CDR1 and CDR2: SGHDN and FVKESK. In the source study's methods: Amplifying reference gene primers gave estimates of nucleated cell counts. Sequencing used immunoSEQ multiplex PCR; TCRdb keeps in-frame clones, though not all of them. V and J calls and clone size are those listed in that table; D and trimming were worked out from the DNA. The sample has 490,000 or so clones, roughly nine tenths seen once; the top ten hold 8% to 9.5%.

Sequenced material: PBMCs or T cells enriched from blood (not recorded which). V usage is TRBV14 and J usage is TRBJ1-2, with TRBD1 identical over 9 bases. The clonotype was recovered from a woman aged 55-70 years who had recovered from COVID-19. CDR3 in amino acids: CASRLTGGRYGYTF. The CDR3 DNA is TGTGCCAGCAGACTTACAGGGGGCCGATATGGCTACACCTTC.